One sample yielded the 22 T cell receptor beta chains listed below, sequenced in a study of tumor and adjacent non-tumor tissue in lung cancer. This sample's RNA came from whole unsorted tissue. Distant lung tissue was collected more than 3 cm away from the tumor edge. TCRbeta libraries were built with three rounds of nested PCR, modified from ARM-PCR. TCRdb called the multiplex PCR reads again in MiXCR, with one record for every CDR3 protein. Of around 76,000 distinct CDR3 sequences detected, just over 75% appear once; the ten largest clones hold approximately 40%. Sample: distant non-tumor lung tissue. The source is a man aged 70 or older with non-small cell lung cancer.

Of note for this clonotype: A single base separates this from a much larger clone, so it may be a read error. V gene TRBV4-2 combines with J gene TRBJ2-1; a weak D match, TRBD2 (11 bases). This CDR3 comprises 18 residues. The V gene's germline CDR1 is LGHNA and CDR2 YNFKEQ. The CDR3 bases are TGTGCCAGCAGCCAAAGGACAGGGGGACTAGCGGTCTACATTGAGCAGTTCTTC. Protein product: CASSQRTGGLAVYIEQFF.

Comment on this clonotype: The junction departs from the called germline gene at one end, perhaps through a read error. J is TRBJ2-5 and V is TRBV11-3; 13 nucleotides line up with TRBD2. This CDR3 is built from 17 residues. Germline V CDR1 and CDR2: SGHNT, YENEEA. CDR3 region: CDSSSTGLAGYLEKQYF. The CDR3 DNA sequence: TGTGACAGCAGCTCGACGGGACTAGCGGGGTATTTGGAGAAACAGTACTTC.

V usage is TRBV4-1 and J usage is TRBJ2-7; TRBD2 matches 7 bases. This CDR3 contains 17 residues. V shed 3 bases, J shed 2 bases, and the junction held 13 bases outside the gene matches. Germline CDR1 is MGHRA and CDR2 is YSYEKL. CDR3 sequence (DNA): TGCGCCAGCAGCCAGCCGATGAGGGGAGGGTTTACCTACGAGCAGTACTTC. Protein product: CASSQPMRGGFTYEQYF.

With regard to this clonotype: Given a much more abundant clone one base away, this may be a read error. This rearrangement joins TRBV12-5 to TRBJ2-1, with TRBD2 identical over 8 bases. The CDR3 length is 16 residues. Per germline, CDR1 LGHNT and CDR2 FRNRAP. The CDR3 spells CTSALVGTRHYNEQFF. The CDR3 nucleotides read TGTACTAGTGCTTTGGTAGGGACTAGGCACTACAATGAGCAGTTCTTC.

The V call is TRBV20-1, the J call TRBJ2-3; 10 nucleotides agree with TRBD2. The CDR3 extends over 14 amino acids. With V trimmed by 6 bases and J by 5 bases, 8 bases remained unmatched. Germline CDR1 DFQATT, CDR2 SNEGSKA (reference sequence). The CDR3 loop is CSATIAGGKDTQYF. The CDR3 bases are TGCAGTGCCACAATAGCGGGAGGCAAAGATACGCAGTATTTT.

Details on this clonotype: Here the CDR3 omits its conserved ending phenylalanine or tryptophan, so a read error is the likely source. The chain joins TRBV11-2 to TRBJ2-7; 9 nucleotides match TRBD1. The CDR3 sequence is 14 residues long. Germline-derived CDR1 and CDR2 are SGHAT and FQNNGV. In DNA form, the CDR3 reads TGTGCCAGCAGTCGGACAGGGGAATGTTACGAACAGTACTTA. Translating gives CASSRTGECYEQYL.

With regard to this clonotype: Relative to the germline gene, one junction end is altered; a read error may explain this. The CDR3, as DNA: TGTGCCAGCAGCCCACAGGGTAGGATTAAAGCTTCCTTT. Its translation: CASSPQGRIKASF. J is TRBJ1-1 and V is TRBV28; TRBD1 might be the D (6 bases). Germline V CDR1 and CDR2: MDHEN, SYDVKM. The CDR3 length is 13 residues.

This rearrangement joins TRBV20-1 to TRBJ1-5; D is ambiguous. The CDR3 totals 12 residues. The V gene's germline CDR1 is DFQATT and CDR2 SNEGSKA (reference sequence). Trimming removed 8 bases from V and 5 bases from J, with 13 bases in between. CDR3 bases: TGCAGTACCGTCAGCGGGGATCAGCCCCAGCATTTT. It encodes CSTVSGDQPQHF.

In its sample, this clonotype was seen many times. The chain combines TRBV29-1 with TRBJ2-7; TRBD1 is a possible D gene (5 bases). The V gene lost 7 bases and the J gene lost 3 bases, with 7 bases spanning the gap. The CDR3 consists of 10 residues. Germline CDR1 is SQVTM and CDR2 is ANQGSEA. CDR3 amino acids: CSAGHYEQYF. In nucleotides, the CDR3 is TGCAGCGCTGGACACTACGAGCAGTACTTC.

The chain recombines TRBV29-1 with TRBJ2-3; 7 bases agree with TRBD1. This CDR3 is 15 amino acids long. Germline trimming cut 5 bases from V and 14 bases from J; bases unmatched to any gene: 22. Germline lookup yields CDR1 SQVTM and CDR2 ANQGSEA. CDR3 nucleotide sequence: TGCAGCGTTCGCATTACGGGACAGAGCACAGATACACTGTATTTT. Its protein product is CSVRITGQSTDTLYF.

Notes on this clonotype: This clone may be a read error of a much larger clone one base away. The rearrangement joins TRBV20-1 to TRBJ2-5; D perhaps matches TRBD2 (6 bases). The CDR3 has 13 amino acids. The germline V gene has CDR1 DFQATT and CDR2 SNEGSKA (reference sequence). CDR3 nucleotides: TGCAGTGCTGCACCGGGACTTCAAGAGACCCAGGACTTC. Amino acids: CSAAPGLQETQDF.

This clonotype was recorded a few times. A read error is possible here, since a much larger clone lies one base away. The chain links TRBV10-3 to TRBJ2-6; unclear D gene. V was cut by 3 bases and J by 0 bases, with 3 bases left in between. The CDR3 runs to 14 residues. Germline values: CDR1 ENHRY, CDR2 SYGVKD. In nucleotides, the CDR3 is TGTGCCATCAGTGAAAGCTCTGGGGCCAACGTCCTGACTTTC. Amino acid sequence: CAISESSGANVLTF.

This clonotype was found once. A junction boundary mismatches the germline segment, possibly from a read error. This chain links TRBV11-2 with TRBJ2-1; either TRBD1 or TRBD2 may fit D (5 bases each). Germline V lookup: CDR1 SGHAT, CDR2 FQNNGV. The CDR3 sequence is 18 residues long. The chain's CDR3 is CASSLERLGRTSYHEHFF. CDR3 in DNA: TGTGCCAGCAGCCTAGAACGTCTGGGGCGGACTTCCTACCATGAGCATTTCTTC.

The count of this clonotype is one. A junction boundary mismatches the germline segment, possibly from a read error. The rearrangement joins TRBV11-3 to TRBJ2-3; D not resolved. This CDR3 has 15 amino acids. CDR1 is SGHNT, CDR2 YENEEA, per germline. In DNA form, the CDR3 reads TGTGTCAGCACCCGTCTGGAAGTAAGCACAGATACGCGGCATTTT. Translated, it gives CVSTRLEVSTDTRHF. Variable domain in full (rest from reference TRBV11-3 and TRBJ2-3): EAGVVQSPRYKIIEKKQPVAFWCNPISGHNTLYWYLQNLGQGPELLIRYENEEAVDDSQLPKDRFSAERLKGVDSTLKIQPAELGDSAVYLCVSTRLEVSTDTRHFGPGTRLTVL.

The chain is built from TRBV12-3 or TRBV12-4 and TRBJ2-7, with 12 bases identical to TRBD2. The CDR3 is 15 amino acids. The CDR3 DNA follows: TGTGCCAGCAGTTCCACTAGCGGGAGGCCCTACGAGCAATACGTC. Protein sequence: CASSSTSGRPYEQYV.

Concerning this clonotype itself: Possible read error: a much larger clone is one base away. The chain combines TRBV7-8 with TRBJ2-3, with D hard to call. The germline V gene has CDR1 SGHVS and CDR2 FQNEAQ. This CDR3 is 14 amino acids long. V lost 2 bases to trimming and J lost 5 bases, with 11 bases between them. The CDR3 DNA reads TGTGCCAGCAGCTTAATCTTACAGCAAGATACGCAGTATTTT. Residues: CASSLILQQDTQYF. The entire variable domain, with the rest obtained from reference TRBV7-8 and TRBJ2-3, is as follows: GAGVSQSPRYKVAKRGQDVALRCDPISGHVSLFWYQQALGQGPEFLTYFQNEAQLDKSGLPSDRFFAERPEGSVSTLKIQRTQQEDSAVYLCASSLILQQDTQYFGPGTRLTVL.

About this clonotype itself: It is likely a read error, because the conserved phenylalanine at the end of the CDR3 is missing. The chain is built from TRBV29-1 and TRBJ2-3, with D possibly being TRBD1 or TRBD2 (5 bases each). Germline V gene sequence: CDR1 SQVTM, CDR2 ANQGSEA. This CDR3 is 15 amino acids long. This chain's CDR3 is CRDTPGNGATDTQYS. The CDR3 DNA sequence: TGCAGAGATACCCCCGGGAATGGGGCCACAGATACGCAGTATTCT.

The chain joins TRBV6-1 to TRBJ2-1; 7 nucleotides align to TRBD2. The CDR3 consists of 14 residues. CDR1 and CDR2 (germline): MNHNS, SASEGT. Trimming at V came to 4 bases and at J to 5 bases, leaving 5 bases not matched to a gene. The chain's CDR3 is CASSVGLEDNEQFF. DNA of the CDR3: TGTGCCAGCAGTGTCGGACTAGAAGACAATGAGCAGTTCTTC.

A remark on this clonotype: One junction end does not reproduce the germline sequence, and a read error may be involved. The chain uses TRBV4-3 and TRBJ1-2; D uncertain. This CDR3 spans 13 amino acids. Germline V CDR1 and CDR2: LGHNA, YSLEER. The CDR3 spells CASRQGAAYGHTF. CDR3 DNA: TGCGCCAGCAGGCAAGGAGCGGCATATGGCCACACCTTC.

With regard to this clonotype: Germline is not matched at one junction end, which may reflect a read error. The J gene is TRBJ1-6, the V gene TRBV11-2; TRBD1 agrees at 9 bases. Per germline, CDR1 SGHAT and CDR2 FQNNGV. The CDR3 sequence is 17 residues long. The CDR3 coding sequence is TGTGCCAGCAGCGAATGGGACAGGGTCCCTTCTAGTTCATCCCTCCACTTT. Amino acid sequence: CASSEWDRVPSSSSLHF.

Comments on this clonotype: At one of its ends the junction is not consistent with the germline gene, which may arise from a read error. CDR3 DNA: TGTGCCAGTAGCTTCCCCCGTGAAACGCAGTATTTT. Translated: CASSFPRETQYF. The J gene is TRBJ2-3, the V gene TRBV7-9, with D hard to call. The CDR3 has 12 residues. Germline CDR1 reads SEHNR; CDR2 reads FQNEAQ (reference sequence).

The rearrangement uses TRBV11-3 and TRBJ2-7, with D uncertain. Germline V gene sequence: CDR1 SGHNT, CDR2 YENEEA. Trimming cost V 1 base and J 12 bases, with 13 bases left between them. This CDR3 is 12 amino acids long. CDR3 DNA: TGTGCCAGCAGCTTAGTTCGGTACGAACGGTACTTC. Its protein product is CASSLVRYERYF.